The 29 T cell receptor beta chains below were found in one sample sequenced in a study of beta chain features in type 1 diabetes. Study-level results: Type 1 diabetes patients showed a moderate but significant shortening of TCRB CDR3s in all four CD4+ subsets.

Their antigens remain unidentified. Expressed TCRB transcripts were sequenced after all isolated RNA was converted to cDNA. Only in-frame clones appear in the TCRdb table, and some are missing; sequencing was by immunoSEQ multiplex PCR. In the table there are hundreds of thousands of clones, over 12% of which are singletons. The sequenced sample was naive CD4+ T cells from blood. These TCRs come from a man younger than 35 with type 1 diabetes.

In its sample, this clone was seen a few times. This chain's CDR3 is CASSPGQYTDTQYF. The CDR3 nucleotides read TGTGCCAGTAGTCCGGGACAGTACACAGATACGCAGTATTTT. The chain couples TRBV19 to TRBJ2-3; 7 nucleotides align to TRBD1. The V and J ends lost 5 bases and 2 bases, in that order; junction bases with no gene match: 4. The germline V gene encodes CDR1 LNHDA and CDR2 SQIVND (reference sequence). This CDR3 comprises 14 residues. Variable domain in full (rest from reference TRBV19 and TRBJ2-3): DGGITQSPKYLFRKEGQNVTLSCEQNLNHDAMYWYRQDPGQGLRLIYYSQIVNDFQKGDIAEGYSVSREKKESFPLTVTSAQKNPTAFYLCASSPGQYTDTQYFGPGTRLTVL.

This clone has a handful of counts. The gene calls are TRBV7-2 and TRBJ2-2, with D possibly being TRBD2 (5 bases). The CDR3 has 15 amino acids. Per the germline V gene, CDR1 is SGHTA and CDR2 is FQGNSA. Trimming removed 6 bases from V and 5 bases from J, with 16 bases in between. CDR3 sequence reads: CASSFPPSGTGELFF. The CDR3 DNA reads as TGTGCCAGCAGTTTCCCTCCTTCGGGGACCGGGGAGCTGTTTTTT.

The chain couples TRBV30 to TRBJ2-7, with 9 bases lining up with TRBD1. This CDR3 is 13 amino acids long. Germline values: CDR1 GTSNPN, CDR2 SVGIG (reference sequence). Trimming removed 1 base from V and 6 bases from J; junction bases left unmatched: 4. As DNA, the CDR3 is TGTGCCTGGAGTGCCCGGACAGGGGCCGAGCAGTACTTC. It codes for CAWSARTGAEQYF.

Only a few counts were recorded for this clone. The CDR3 region is CAWSVGQGGNQPQHF. CDR3 in DNA: TGTGCCTGGAGTGTAGGACAGGGAGGAAATCAGCCCCAGCATTTT. The chain carries TRBV30 and TRBJ1-5; 8 nucleotides align to TRBD1. The CDR3 consists of 15 residues. The junction had 5 bases not matched to a gene; V was cut back by 0 bases and J by 4 bases. Germline loops: CDR1 GTSNPN, CDR2 SVGIG (reference sequence).

This clone was counted a few times. V usage is TRBV2 and J usage is TRBJ2-1; D may match TRBD1 or TRBD2 (5 bases each). V gave up 6 bases and J gave up 0 bases, with 12 bases separating them. There are 15 residues in the CDR3. Germline CDR1 and CDR2: SNHLY and FYNNEI. The CDR3 is CASRGDSYSYNEQFF. For the CDR3, the DNA is TGTGCCAGCAGGGGAGACAGTTACTCCTACAATGAGCAGTTCTTC.

This clone was found a few times. The chain is built from TRBV29-1 and TRBJ2-4; TRBD1 matches 11 bases. With 8 bases clipped from V and 0 bases from J, the junction kept 27 bases outside the gene matches. Germline values: CDR1 SQVTM, CDR2 ANQGSEA. This CDR3 comprises 22 residues. This CDR3 is CSLARKDGTGGPLSLAKNIQYF. The CDR3 bases are TGCAGCCTTGCCAGGAAGGATGGGACAGGGGGGCCCCTATCTTTAGCCAAAAACATTCAGTACTTC.

The CDR3 reads CASSLDSHTDTQYF. The DNA of the CDR3 is TGTGCCAGCAGTCTTGACAGTCACACAGATACGCAGTATTTT. This rearrangement joins TRBV6-5 to TRBJ2-3; a possible D gene is TRBD1 (5 bases). Trimming stripped 5 bases from V and 2 bases from J, with 11 bases between. Germline V gene sequence: CDR1 MNHEY, CDR2 SVGAGI. This CDR3 contains 14 residues.

The table lists this clone with a few counts. The chain joins TRBV23-1 to TRBJ2-4; D unresolved. TRBV23-1 is treated as an ORF (open reading frame) with a function not yet certain. This CDR3 spans 12 amino acids. Trimming shortened V by 10 bases and J by 1 base, and 8 bases separated the two germline ends. The CDR3 is CAISTAKNIQYF. As DNA, the CDR3 is TGCGCCATATCAACGGCCAAAAACATTCAGTACTTC.

The chain couples TRBV6-5 to TRBJ2-3; D gene uncertain. V lost 5 bases and J lost 8, with 8 bases in between. The CDR3 covers 11 residues. CDR1 is MNHEY, CDR2 SVGAGI, per germline. The CDR3 DNA reads TGTGCCAGCAGTACCCCCGGTACGCAGTATTTT. The encoded protein is CASSTPGTQYF.

This clone came up a few times. Other DNA sequences in the sample encode the same CDR3. The chain uses TRBV6-4 and TRBJ2-1, with 8 bases fitting TRBD2. The germline V gene has CDR1 MRHNA and CDR2 SNTAGT. This CDR3 contains 15 residues. With 2 bases clipped from V and 4 bases from J, the junction kept 4 bases outside the gene matches. This CDR3 reads CASSDGTSGYNEQFF. For the CDR3, the DNA is TGTGCCAGCAGTGACGGAACTAGCGGTTACAATGAGCAGTTCTTC.

This clone occurred a few times. The chain carries TRBV6-1 and TRBJ2-7; D unclear. CDR3 length: 14 amino acids. V shed 1 base and J shed 6 bases, with 13 bases lying between them. Germline loops: CDR1 MNHNS, CDR2 SASEGT. This chain's CDR3 is CASSEVGGISEQYF. The CDR3 DNA sequence: TGTGCCAGCAGTGAAGTTGGTGGGATTAGCGAGCAGTACTTC.

The chain recombines TRBV6-5 with TRBJ1-1, with no clear D. The germline gives CDR1 MNHEY, CDR2 SVGAGI. V dropped 2 bases and J dropped 7 bases, with 11 bases sitting between them. The CDR3 is 13 residues long. CDR3 residues: CASSYPFRREAFF. The CDR3 DNA reads TGTGCCAGCAGTTACCCTTTTAGACGTGAAGCTTTCTTT.

In this sample, this clone turned up a few times. The chain links TRBV4-1 to TRBJ2-7; tentative D call: TRBD2 (6 bases). Germline CDR1 is MGHRA and CDR2 is YSYEKL. Trimming removed 4 bases from V and 0 bases from J, with 16 bases in between. CDR3 length: 16 residues. This chain's CDR3 is CASSRLWAGSSYEQYF. In DNA form, the CDR3 reads TGCGCCAGCAGCCGTCTCTGGGCGGGGAGCTCCTACGAGCAGTACTTC.

This clone was observed a few times. This chain links TRBV9 with TRBJ2-1, with TRBD1 identical over 11 bases. The CDR3 has 18 residues. CDR1 is SGDLS and CDR2 is YYNGEE in the germline V gene. V shed 4 bases, J shed 1 base, and the junction held 10 bases outside the gene matches. CDR3 DNA: TGTGCCAGCAGCACCCGCGGACAGGGGGCTGGTTCCTACAATGAGCAGTTCTTC. It translates to CASSTRGQGAGSYNEQFF.

The V call is TRBV14, the J call TRBJ1-1; D not certain. V was pared by 4 bases and J by 5 bases, with 8 bases between. The CDR3 contains 12 residues. Looked up from germline, CDR1 is SGHDN and CDR2 is FVKESK. The CDR3 DNA sequence: TGTGCCAGCAGCCTACTGGAAACTGAAGCTTTCTTT. This gives the protein CASSLLETEAFF. Together with reference TRBV14 and TRBJ1-1, the CDR3 gives the full variable domain: EAGVTQFPSHSVIEKGQTVTLRCDPISGHDNLYWYRRVMGKEIKFLLHFVKESKQDESGMPNNRFLAERTGGTYSTLKVQPAELEDSGVYFCASSLLETEAFFGQGTRLTVV.

The table lists this clone with a few counts. The J gene is TRBJ1-5, the V gene TRBV4-3; 8 bases align to TRBD1. The V segment lost 0 bases and the J segment 6 bases; nucleotides outside the gene matches: 4. The CDR3 spans 15 residues. Germline CDR1 reads LGHNA; CDR2 reads YSLEER. CDR3 DNA: TGCGCCAGCAGCCAAGACAGGGGGCGAGCTCAGCCCCAGCATTTT. It encodes CASSQDRGRAQPQHF.

This clone was picked up a small number of times. This chain uses TRBV5-6 with TRBJ2-1, with 7 bases matching TRBD1. The CDR3 loop spans 13 amino acids. V lost 3 bases, J lost 6 bases, and 3 bases stayed unmatched. Germline CDR1 and CDR2: SGHDT and YYEEEE. The CDR3 here is CASSSTGSNEQFF. In nucleotides, the CDR3 is TGTGCCAGCAGCTCGACAGGGAGCAATGAGCAGTTCTTC.

The chain employs TRBV7-2 and TRBJ2-1, with 7 bases identical to TRBD2. With 3 bases clipped from V and 4 bases from J, the junction kept 6 bases outside the gene matches. This CDR3 comprises 15 residues. Per germline, CDR1 SGHTA and CDR2 FQGNSA. The CDR3 spells CASSFTASGYNEQFF. In DNA, the CDR3 is TGTGCCAGCAGCTTTACTGCTAGCGGATACAATGAGCAGTTCTTC. The full variable domain, in which reference TRBV7-2 and TRBJ2-1 provide the parts outside the CDR3, is GAGVSQSPSNKVTEKGKDVELRCDPISGHTALYWYRQSLGQGLEFLIYFQGNSAPDKSGLPSDRFSAERTGGSVSTLTIQRTQQEDSAVYLCASSFTASGYNEQFFGPGTRLTVL.

This sequence joins TRBV9 and TRBJ2-1; 8 bases are shared with TRBD2. CDR1 and CDR2 from the germline V gene are SGDLS and YYNGEE. V lost 4 bases and J lost 1; bases outside the gene matches: 1. This CDR3 contains 14 residues. CDR3 sequence reads: CASSPSGSYNEQFF. The CDR3 nucleotides are TGTGCCAGCAGCCCTAGCGGGTCCTACAATGAGCAGTTCTTC.

The chain links TRBV5-1 to TRBJ2-1; D is unresolved. Germline-derived CDR1 and CDR2 are SGHRS and YFSETQ. With 0 bases removed from V and 4 bases from J, the gap between germline ends came to 11 bases. CDR3 length: 15 residues. Written as DNA, the CDR3 is TGCGCCAGCAGCTTGGCCAGTGAGCTATACAATGAGCAGTTCTTC. Translation gives CASSLASELYNEQFF.

Concerning this clone: Other DNA sequences of this sample code for an identical CDR3. The V call is TRBV18, the J call TRBJ2-5; no reliable D call. Deletions cut 0 bases from V and 2 bases from J, with 4 bases between. Germline V gene data show CDR1 as KGHSH and CDR2 as LQKENI. This CDR3 has 13 amino acids. This CDR3 reads CASSPPAQETQYF. In DNA form, the CDR3 reads TGTGCCAGCTCACCACCGGCACAAGAGACCCAGTACTTC.

The chain recombines TRBV28 with TRBJ2-3, with D possibly called TRBD1 or TRBD2 (5 bases each). V lost 10 bases and J 0 bases, leaving 11 bases between the germline ends. The CDR3 totals 13 residues. Germline-derived CDR1 and CDR2 are MDHEN and SYDVKM. Written as DNA, the CDR3 is TGTGCCACGGGGCTCGCTAGCACAGATACGCAGTATTTT. This gives the protein CATGLASTDTQYF. Variable domain in full (rest from reference TRBV28 and TRBJ2-3): DVKVTQSSRYLVKRTGEKVFLECVQDMDHENMFWYRQDPGLGLRLIYFSYDVKMKEKGDIPEGYSVSREKKERFSLILESASTNQTSMYLCATGLASTDTQYFGPGTRLTVL.

This rearrangement joins TRBV5-1 to TRBJ1-6; D call uncertain. V lost 2 bases and J 7 bases, leaving 10 bases between the germline ends. Germline CDR1 reads SGHRS; CDR2 reads YFSETQ. This CDR3 is built from 14 residues. DNA of the CDR3: TGCGCCAGCAGCTTCGGGGTGGGGAATTCACCCCTCCACTTT. It is translated as CASSFGVGNSPLHF.

This clone has just a few counts. The rearrangement links TRBV4-3 to TRBJ2-1; 8 nucleotides agree with TRBD1. V shed 3 bases and J 6 bases; nucleotides not matched to a gene: 16. This CDR3 is 18 amino acids long. Germline CDR1 LGHNA, CDR2 YSLEER. The CDR3: CASSQEPPGQGHSNEQFF. The DNA for the CDR3 is TGCGCCAGCAGCCAGGAGCCCCCCGGACAGGGACATTCCAATGAGCAGTTCTTC.

The chain couples TRBV27 to TRBJ1-5; a possible D gene is TRBD1 (5 bases). CDR3 length: 15 residues. Germline values: CDR1 MNHEY, CDR2 SMNVEV (reference sequence). Trimming took 2 bases from V and 7 from J, leaving 15 bases between them. The CDR3 coding sequence is TGTGCCAGCAGTTTAGAGGGGCGCGGACGCCAGCCCCAGCATTTT. Protein: CASSLEGRGRQPQHF.

V and J are TRBV5-1 and TRBJ2-1, with TRBD2 identical over 10 bases. V gave up 2 bases and J gave up 7 bases; unmatched junction bases: 9. The CDR3 length is 16 residues. CDR1 and CDR2 from the germline V gene are SGHRS and YFSETQ. For the CDR3, the DNA is TGCGCCAGCAGCTTCCTCCAGCGGGGGGGAGGAAATGAGCAGTTCTTC. Its translation is CASSFLQRGGGNEQFF.

This clone was seen more than once but under ten times. The chain uses TRBV5-5 and TRBJ2-2; D possibly corresponds to TRBD2 (5 bases). The V gene lost 4 bases and the J gene lost 8 bases, with 6 bases spanning the gap. The germline CDR1 and CDR2 sequences are SGHKS and YYEKEE (reference sequence). The CDR3 contains 11 residues. The CDR3 loop is CASSSGGELFF. The CDR3 coding sequence is TGTGCCAGCAGCAGCGGAGGGGAGCTGTTTTTT. The whole variable domain, filled in from reference TRBV5-5 and TRBJ2-2, reads DAGVTQSPTHLIKTRGQQVTLRCSPISGHKSVSWYQQVLGQGPQFIFQYYEKEERGRGNFPDRFSARQFPNYSSELNVNALLLGDSALYLCASSSGGELFFGEGSRLTVL.

The V and J genes are TRBV6-6 and TRBJ2-5; D not certain. The V and J ends lost 5 bases and 9 bases respectively, with 10 bases between them. The CDR3 totals 11 residues. Germline V gene data show CDR1 as MNHNY and CDR2 as SVGAGI (reference sequence). The CDR3 region is CASSPGRSQYF. In DNA form, the CDR3 reads TGTGCCAGCAGTCCTGGCCGATCCCAGTACTTC.

The chain recombines TRBV7-2 with TRBJ2-1; D perhaps matches TRBD2 (6 bases). The CDR3 loop spans 15 amino acids. Germline loops: CDR1 SGHTA, CDR2 FQGNSA. The germline V and J ends were trimmed by 2 bases and 0 bases, with 8 bases remaining between them. CDR3 protein: CASSLQGGSYNEQFF. CDR3 in DNA: TGTGCCAGCAGCTTACAGGGAGGCTCCTACAATGAGCAGTTCTTC.